This T cell receptor (beta chain) was obtained from a study of follicular helper T cells after annual influenza vaccination. Study context: Days 0, 7 and 28 post-vaccination were the blood draw times.

Study-wide findings and caveats: Day 7 ICOS+CD38+ clones were most often found later in ICOS-CD38- cTfh cells.

From germline, CDR1 is SGHTA and CDR2 FQGNSA. J lost 1 base, V lost 4 bases, and 4 bases had no gene match. The CDR3 runs 15 residues. This clone occurred once. As yet, its antigen is unknown. Noted time point: 2014-2015 season, 7 days after vaccination. Using immunoSEQ multiplex PCR, the repertoire was profiled, and TCRdb retains in-frame clones only, with some absent. The sample includes some 10,000 clones, 80% to 90% of them seen just once. The J gene is TRBJ1-1, the V gene TRBV7-2; 9 nucleotides match TRBD1. Specimen: CXCR5- memory CD4+ T cells sorted from blood, collected 7 days after influenza vaccination. This receptor was identified in an adult who received the influenza vaccine. CDR3 in DNA: TGTGCCAGCAGCTACCGACAGGGGGGGAACACTGAAGCTTTCTTT. This translates into CASSYRQGGNTEAFF. Using reference TRBV7-2 and TRBJ1-1 for the parts outside the CDR3, the full variable domain is GAGVSQSPSNKVTEKGKDVELRCDPISGHTALYWYRQSLGQGLEFLIYFQGNSAPDKSGLPSDRFSAERTGGSVSTLTIQRTQQEDSAVYLCASSYRQGGNTEAFFGQGTRLTVV.